What follows are 26 T cell receptor beta chains derived from one specimen sequenced in a study of T cells in localized non-small cell lung cancer. Here immunoSEQ multiplex PCR was the method, and the copy in TCRdb shows in-frame clones only, minus some. Of approximately 20,000 clones in the sample, 85% were seen once. The sequencing here drew on PBMCs, taken before any cancer treatment. Source of these receptors: a woman aged 40 to 75 with stage II squamous cell lung carcinoma.

The chain carries TRBV5-1 and TRBJ2-7; no reliable D call. The germline V gene encodes CDR1 SGHRS and CDR2 YFSETQ. The CDR3 is 11 amino acids. Trimming pared 4 bases from V and 7 bases from J, leaving 9 bases between. Here the CDR3 DNA reads TGCGCCAGCAGCCCCGGCAGGGAGCAGTACTTC. It yields the protein CASSPGREQYF.

The chain carries TRBV5-4 and TRBJ2-5; D unclear. Germline CDR1 and CDR2: SGHNT and YYREEE (reference sequence). CDR3 length equals 15 residues. Trimming took off 4 bases at V and 2 bases at J, with 15 bases between the two ends. CDR3 in amino acids: CASSRGGQAQETQYF. CDR3 DNA sequence: TGTGCCAGCAGCCGTGGTGGCCAGGCTCAAGAGACCCAGTACTTC. The complete variable domain, with remaining parts taken from reference TRBV5-4 and TRBJ2-5, reads ETGVTQSPTHLIKTRGQQVTLRCSSQSGHNTVSWYQQALGQGPQFIFQYYREEENGRGNFPPRFSGLQFPNYSSELNVNALELDDSALYLCASSRGGQAQETQYFGPGTRLLVL.

This clone was counted between two and nine times. The V call is TRBV6-4, the J call TRBJ2-6, with a tentative D call TRBD1 (5 bases). The CDR3 sequence is 16 residues long. V lost 3 bases and J 0 bases, leaving 9 bases between the germline ends. From germline, CDR1 is MRHNA and CDR2 SNTAGT. The CDR3 spells CASSEGPSSGANVLTF. CDR3 in DNA: TGTGCCAGCAGTGAGGGGCCAAGCTCTGGGGCCAACGTCCTGACTTTC.

V and J are TRBV9 and TRBJ1-1, with 12 bases that match TRBD1. V gave up 0 bases and J gave up 11 bases; unmatched junction bases: 8. From germline, CDR1 is SGDLS and CDR2 YYNGEE. CDR3 length: 15 residues. The CDR3 loop reads CASSVGGGTGGDAFF. The CDR3, as DNA: TGTGCCAGCAGCGTAGGAGGCGGGACAGGGGGCGACGCTTTCTTT.

The chain combines TRBV6-6 with TRBJ2-7; possibly TRBD1 or TRBD2 for D (7 bases each). V shed 5 bases and J shed 2 bases, with 19 bases lying between them. Germline CDR1 is MNHNY and CDR2 is SVGAGI (reference sequence). The CDR3 is 16 residues long. This chain's CDR3 is CASSPGGGWGTYEQYF. The CDR3 DNA reads TGTGCCAGCAGTCCAGGGGGGGGTTGGGGCACCTACGAGCAGTACTTC.

This rearrangement joins TRBV28 to TRBJ1-1, with D possibly TRBD1 on 5 matching bases. V lost 3 bases and J 0 bases, leaving 5 bases between the germline ends. The CDR3 loop spans 13 amino acids. Germline V lookup: CDR1 MDHEN, CDR2 SYDVKM. Here the CDR3 reads CASSLGVNTEAFF. In DNA, the CDR3 is TGTGCCAGCAGTTTGGGGGTGAACACTGAAGCTTTCTTT. The full variable domain, rest sourced from reference TRBV28 and TRBJ1-1, is DVKVTQSSRYLVKRTGEKVFLECVQDMDHENMFWYRQDPGLGLRLIYFSYDVKMKEKGDIPEGYSVSREKKERFSLILESASTNQTSMYLCASSLGVNTEAFFGQGTRLTVV.

This chain links TRBV9 with TRBJ2-3; D ambiguous. The V end was cut by 0 bases, the J end by 2 bases, with 10 bases between. The germline V gene encodes CDR1 SGDLS and CDR2 YYNGEE. This CDR3 has 15 amino acids. The CDR3, as DNA: TGTGCCAGCAGCGTAGCCCCAGGCCCCACAGATACGCAGTATTTT. It is translated as CASSVAPGPTDTQYF.

The chain joins TRBV7-3 to TRBJ2-3; D possibly corresponds to TRBD2 (6 bases). The V gene's germline CDR1 is SGHTA and CDR2 FQGTGA. Deletions cut 5 bases from V and 1 base from J, with 13 bases between. This CDR3 has 15 residues. The chain's CDR3 is CASSAGRGGTDTQYF. CDR3 bases: TGTGCCAGCAGCGCCGGGAGAGGGGGCACAGATACGCAGTATTTT.

On this clone: The same CDR3 can be traced to other DNA sequences in this sample. V usage is TRBV7-9 and J usage is TRBJ1-2; D might be TRBD1 (6 bases). Trimming removed 1 base at V and 5 bases at J, with 20 bases between. CDR3 length: 17 amino acids. In germline, CDR1 is SEHNR, CDR2 FQNEAQ (reference sequence). DNA of the CDR3: TGTGCCAGCAGCTTAGAGGGTCCGGGGGCGATAGGGTATGGCTACACCTTC. It translates to CASSLEGPGAIGYGYTF.

The V and J genes are TRBV4-1 and TRBJ2-1; D unresolved. The V end was cut by 1 base, the J end by 5 bases, with 18 bases between. Germline CDR1 and CDR2: MGHRA and YSYEKL. The CDR3 covers 17 residues. For the CDR3, the DNA is TGCGCCAGCAGCCAAGTTTTGGCGACCACCTTACACAATGAGCAGTTCTTC. This gives the protein CASSQVLATTLHNEQFF.

V usage is TRBV28 and J usage is TRBJ1-5, with D possibly matching TRBD1 (5 bases). The CDR3 covers 16 residues. V was cut by 8 bases and J by 2 bases, with 19 bases left in between. Germline V gene lookup returns CDR1 MDHEN and CDR2 SYDVKM. The CDR3 DNA sequence: TGTGCCAGCGATACGCGGGGCAGGGACGGCAATCAGCCCCAGCATTTT. This sequence encodes CASDTRGRDGNQPQHF.

The rearrangement uses TRBV30 and TRBJ2-1; tentative D call: TRBD2 (6 bases). V was cut by 3 bases and J by 4 bases, with 13 bases left in between. This CDR3 has 14 amino acids. The V gene's germline CDR1 is GTSNPN and CDR2 SVGIG (reference sequence). The CDR3 sequence is CAWSGDSGYNEQFF. In nucleotides, the CDR3 is TGTGCCTGGAGCGGGGATAGCGGATACAATGAGCAGTTCTTC.

The rearrangement joins TRBV6-5 to TRBJ2-7; 7 positions match TRBD1. V lost 5 bases and J lost 3; bases outside the gene matches: 7. The CDR3 is made up of 14 amino acids. Germline V gene lookup returns CDR1 MNHEY and CDR2 SVGAGI. The CDR3 bases are TGTGCCAGCAGTACCCCCGGGACAGACTACGAGCAGTACTTC. It translates to CASSTPGTDYEQYF.

This sequence joins TRBV5-1 and TRBJ2-4; perhaps TRBD2 as D (6 bases). This CDR3 spans 17 amino acids. V lost 0 bases, J lost 5 bases, and 18 bases lay in between. Germline values: CDR1 SGHRS, CDR2 YFSETQ. The CDR3 spells CASSLAWAGTGENIQYF. The DNA for the CDR3 is TGCGCCAGCAGCTTGGCCTGGGCAGGGACTGGGGAAAACATTCAGTACTTC.

This chain joins TRBV27 and TRBJ2-1; no firm D call. The CDR3 length is 13 residues. Per the germline V gene, CDR1 is MNHEY and CDR2 is SMNVEV (reference sequence). V lost 0 bases and J lost 10, with 10 bases in between. CDR3 nucleotide sequence: TGTGCCAGCAGTTTATCGTTGAAGCGAGAGCAGTTCTTC. It is translated as CASSLSLKREQFF.

The CDR3 loop reads CASRLMGSDAYEQYF. CDR3 DNA sequence: TGTGCCAGCAGGTTAATGGGGTCGGACGCCTACGAGCAGTACTTC. The chain employs TRBV27 and TRBJ2-7; D not certain. The ends were cut back, 6 bases at V and 2 bases at J, with 17 bases in the middle. The CDR3 is 15 residues long. CDR1 MNHEY and CDR2 SMNVEV come from the germline V gene (reference sequence).

The chain has TRBV27 and TRBJ1-6, with 9 bases fitting TRBD1. Unmatched junction bases numbered 8, after V lost 4 bases and J lost 10 bases. The CDR3 is made up of 15 amino acids. CDR1 is MNHEY and CDR2 is SMNVEV in the germline V gene (reference sequence). CDR3 region: CASSWTDRGDSPLHF. The CDR3 DNA reads as TGTGCCAGCAGTTGGACCGACAGGGGGGACTCACCCCTCCACTTT.

The chain is built from TRBV5-4 and TRBJ1-1; D unresolved. V dropped 4 bases and J dropped 2 bases, with 15 bases sitting between them. The CDR3 totals 15 residues. The germline CDR1 and CDR2 sequences are SGHNT and YYREEE (reference sequence). CDR3 residues: CASSPPGSRNTEAFF. DNA of the CDR3: TGTGCCAGCAGCCCACCTGGCAGCCGAAACACTGAAGCTTTCTTT.

For the CDR3, the DNA is TGTGCCAGCAGCTTGTACGGCGAGCAGTACTTC. Residues: CASSLYGEQYF. V and J are TRBV5-6 and TRBJ2-7, with D unclear. Trimming removed 1 base from V and 6 bases from J, with 5 bases in between. From germline, CDR1 is SGHDT and CDR2 YYEEEE. The CDR3 is 11 amino acids.

The V call is TRBV7-2, the J call TRBJ2-3; possibly TRBD1 for D (5 bases). The V and J ends lost 1 base and 0 bases respectively, with 14 bases between them. The CDR3 consists of 17 residues. In germline, CDR1 is SGHTA, CDR2 FQGNSA. The CDR3: CASSLGGGSPSTDTQYF. In DNA form, the CDR3 reads TGTGCCAGCAGCTTAGGGGGCGGAAGCCCTAGCACAGATACGCAGTATTTT.

The genes are TRBV5-1 and TRBJ2-7, with D tentatively TRBD2 (7 bases). V was cut by 9 bases and J by 5 bases, with 24 bases left in between. Germline V gives CDR1 SGHRS, CDR2 YFSETQ. CDR3 length: 15 amino acids. The CDR3 DNA sequence: TGCGCCACCCAAGAGGGGGAGGGCGCTGGGAACGAGCAGTACTTC. Translation gives CATQEGEGAGNEQYF.

This chain uses TRBV15 with TRBJ2-5; TRBD1 aligns across 7 bases. This CDR3 is 14 amino acids long. The J segment lost 5 bases and the V segment lost 3 bases, leaving 6 bases of the junction unmatched. Germline loops: CDR1 LNHNV, CDR2 YYDKDF (reference sequence). CDR3 nucleotides: TGTGCCACCAGCAGCCGAGGGGGCGGGGAGACCCAGTACTTC. It specifies CATSSRGGGETQYF.

This chain connects TRBV7-9 to TRBJ1-2; D uncertain. The length of the CDR3 is 15 residues. The germline V gene encodes CDR1 SEHNR and CDR2 FQNEAQ (reference sequence). Trimming took off 3 bases at V and 1 base at J, with 12 bases between the two ends. Written as DNA, the CDR3 is TGTGCCAGCAGCTTCGCCAGGACTCTTAACTATGGCTACACCTTC. Translated: CASSFARTLNYGYTF.

This clone came up once. The V and J genes are TRBV19 and TRBJ2-1, with TRBD2 matching 11 bases. J gave up 8 bases and V 5 bases, and 8 bases lay outside the gene matches. CDR3 size: 15 residues. Germline values: CDR1 LNHDA, CDR2 SQIVND (reference sequence). The CDR3 nucleotides are TGTGCCAGTAGTGCTCTAGCGGGAGGCATAGATGAGCAGTTCTTC. Its translation is CASSALAGGIDEQFF.

This chain connects TRBV10-3 to TRBJ1-2; maybe TRBD1 (5 bases). The CDR3 consists of 12 residues. The germline V and J ends were trimmed by 8 bases and 2 bases, with 9 bases remaining between them. From germline, CDR1 is ENHRY and CDR2 SYGVKD. In nucleotides, the CDR3 is TGTGCCATCTGGGACGGCAACTATGGCTACACCTTC. Amino acid sequence: CAIWDGNYGYTF.

The genes are TRBV4-1 and TRBJ1-2; D may be TRBD1 (5 bases). Trimming pared 3 bases from V and 5 bases from J, leaving 19 bases between. CDR1 is MGHRA, CDR2 YSYEKL, per germline. The CDR3 runs to 16 residues. The CDR3 reads CASSHPPGGGVYGYTF. Written as DNA, the CDR3 is TGCGCCAGCAGCCACCCACCGGGGGGGGGAGTTTATGGCTACACCTTC.